This TCR beta chain was captured by sequencing in a study of shared clonotypes between healthy human individuals. Germline CDR1 reads LNHDA; CDR2 reads SQIVND (reference sequence). V shed 3 bases and J shed 0 bases, with 11 bases lying between them. CDR3 length: 16 residues. This clone was observed a single time. TCRdb keeps only in-frame clones here, not all; method: immunoSEQ multiplex PCR. The sample consists of millions of clones, roughly 95% of them appearing once. The genes are TRBV19 and TRBJ2-2; D tentatively fits TRBD1 or TRBD2 (6 bases each). Sequencing was performed on naive CD4+ T cells sorted from blood. Subset specified: CD45RA+ positively selected. The source is a man aged 18 to 29 in good health. In DNA, the CDR3 is TGTGCCAGTAGTATTCAGGGGACTTCGAACACCGGGGAGCTGTTTTTT. Residues: CASSIQGTSNTGELFF.